This TCR beta chain was obtained from a study of blood T cell repertoires in COVID-19. The CDR3 is made up of 13 amino acids. V lost 4 bases and J lost 0, with 7 bases in between. Germline loops: CDR1 SGHRS, CDR2 YFSETQ. TCRdb's table, derived via immunoSEQ multiplex PCR, lists solely in-frame clones and lacks some. The sample has around 320,000 clones, under 90% seen once; the top ten hold less than 3.5%. The clonotype comes from a woman aged 45-65 years who had been exposed to COVID-19. The sample comprised PBMCs or T cells enriched from blood (not recorded which). This chain joins TRBV5-1 and TRBJ1-1, with D possibly TRBD1 on 6 matching bases. As DNA, the CDR3 is TGCGCCAGCAGCGGACAGCTGAACACTGAAGCTTTCTTT. Translated, it gives CASSGQLNTEAFF.